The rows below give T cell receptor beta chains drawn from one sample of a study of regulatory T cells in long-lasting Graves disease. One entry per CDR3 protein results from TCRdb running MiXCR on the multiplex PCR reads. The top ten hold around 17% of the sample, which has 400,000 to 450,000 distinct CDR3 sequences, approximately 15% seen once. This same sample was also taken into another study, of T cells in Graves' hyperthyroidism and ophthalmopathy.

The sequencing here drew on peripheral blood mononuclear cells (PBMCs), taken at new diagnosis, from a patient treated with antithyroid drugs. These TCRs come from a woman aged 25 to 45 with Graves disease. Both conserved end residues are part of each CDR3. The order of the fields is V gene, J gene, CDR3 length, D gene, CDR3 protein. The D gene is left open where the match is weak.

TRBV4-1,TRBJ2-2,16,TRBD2,CASSQAGRERGGELFF
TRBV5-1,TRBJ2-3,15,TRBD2,CASKFGLAATDTQYF
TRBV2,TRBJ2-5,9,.,CAFGETQYF
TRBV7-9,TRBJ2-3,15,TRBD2,CASRLLAGETDTQYF
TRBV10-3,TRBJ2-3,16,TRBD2,CAISLRTSGSSDTQYF
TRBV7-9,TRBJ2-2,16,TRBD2,CARPLGGAANTGELFF
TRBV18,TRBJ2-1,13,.,CASSPPGDDEQFF
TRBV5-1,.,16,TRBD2,CASSSGLAGEFYEQYF
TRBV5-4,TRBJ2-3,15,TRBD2,CASSSGLAERDTQYF
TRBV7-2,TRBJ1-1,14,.,CASSSPVRNTEAFF
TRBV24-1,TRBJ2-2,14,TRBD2,CATRGSGASRELFF
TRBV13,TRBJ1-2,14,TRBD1,CASSLGDRGTGYTF
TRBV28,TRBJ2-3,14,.,CASSLVAVSDTQYF
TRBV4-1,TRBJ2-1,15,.,CASGRGLLTYNEQFF
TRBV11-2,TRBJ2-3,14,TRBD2,CAPGLAGGIDTQYF
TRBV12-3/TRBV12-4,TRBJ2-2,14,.,CASSLSPGRGELFF
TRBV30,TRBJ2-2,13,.,CAWSALRGGELFF
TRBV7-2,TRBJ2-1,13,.,CASSTQRYNEQFF
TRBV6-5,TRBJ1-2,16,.,CASSLTQGLFPYGYTF
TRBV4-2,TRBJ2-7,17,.,CASSQASYGLLSYEQYF
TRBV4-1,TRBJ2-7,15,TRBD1,CASSQIDRGPLEQYF
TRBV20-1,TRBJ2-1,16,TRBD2,CSARSSLAGDYNEQFF
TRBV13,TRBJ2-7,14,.,CASSLAGGMGEQYF
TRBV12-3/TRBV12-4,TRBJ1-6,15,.,CASSHTGALNSPLHF
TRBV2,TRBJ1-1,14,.,CASSDSGGNTEAFF
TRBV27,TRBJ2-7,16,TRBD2,CASSINLAGGPYEQYF
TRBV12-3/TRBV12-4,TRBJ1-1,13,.,CASSQLRGNEAFF
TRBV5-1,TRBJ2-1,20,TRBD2,CASSLGGSGGPRVARNEQFF
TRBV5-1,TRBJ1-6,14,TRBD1,CASRPTGLSSPLHF
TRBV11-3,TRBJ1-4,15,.,CASSLRVATNEKLFF
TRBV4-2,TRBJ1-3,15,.,CASSHDFSSGNTIYF
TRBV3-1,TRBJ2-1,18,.,CASSQEGPRRPDREGQFF
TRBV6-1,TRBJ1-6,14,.,CASREGQGNSPLHF
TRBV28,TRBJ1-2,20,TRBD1,CASTLIQAALRTGGGRGYTF
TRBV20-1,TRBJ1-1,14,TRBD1,CSGLLTGMNTEAFF
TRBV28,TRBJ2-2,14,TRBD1,CASRGQGAGGELFF
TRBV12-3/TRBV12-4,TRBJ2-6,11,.,CVSGGANVLTF
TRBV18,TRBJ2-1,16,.,CASSPPATSSYNEQFF
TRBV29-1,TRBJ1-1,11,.,CTSNRGGLPFF
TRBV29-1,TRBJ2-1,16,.,CSVEDRARAGDNEQFF
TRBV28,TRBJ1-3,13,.,CASSLVSGNTIYF
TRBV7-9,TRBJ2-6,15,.,CASRQRELGANVLTF
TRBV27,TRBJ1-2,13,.,CASSLQGQGGYTF
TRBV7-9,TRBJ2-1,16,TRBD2,CASSFSGTSGHNEQFF
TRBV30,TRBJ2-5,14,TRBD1,CAWSTQGYQETQYF
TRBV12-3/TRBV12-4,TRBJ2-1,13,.,CASSFLGLNEQFF
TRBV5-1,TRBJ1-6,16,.,CASRMEAGVINSPLHF
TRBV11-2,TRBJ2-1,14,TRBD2,CASRRGLAVKEQFF
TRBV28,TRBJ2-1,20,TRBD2,CASTRRWGLAGDVVGHEQFF
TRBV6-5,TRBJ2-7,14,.,CASSYGPEGVEQYF
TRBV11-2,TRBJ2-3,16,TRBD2,CASRTRLAGVTDTQYF